This T cell receptor (beta chain) was captured in a study of blood T cells in healthy people across ages. No fewer than 6 million PBMCs went into each sample. A second PCR of about 6 to 11 cycles used a sample-barcoded 5' primer and a J-beta primer mix. TCRdb reprocessed the 5' RACE reads with MiXCR, giving one entry per CDR3 protein. Of about 620,000 distinct CDR3 sequences listed, around 21% are singletons. CDR1 is SGHRS and CDR2 is YFSETQ in the germline V gene. The CDR3 consists of 15 residues. The J segment lost 3 bases and the V segment lost 2 bases, leaving 3 bases of the junction unmatched. The chain couples TRBV5-1 to TRBJ2-1; TRBD2 matches 9 bases. The TCR sequence derives from a man between 65 and 85 years old in good health. The sequenced material came from blood. CDR3 protein: CASSLRLADYNEQFF. CDR3 DNA sequence: TGCGCCAGCAGCTTACGACTAGCGGACTACAATGAGCAGTTCTTC.